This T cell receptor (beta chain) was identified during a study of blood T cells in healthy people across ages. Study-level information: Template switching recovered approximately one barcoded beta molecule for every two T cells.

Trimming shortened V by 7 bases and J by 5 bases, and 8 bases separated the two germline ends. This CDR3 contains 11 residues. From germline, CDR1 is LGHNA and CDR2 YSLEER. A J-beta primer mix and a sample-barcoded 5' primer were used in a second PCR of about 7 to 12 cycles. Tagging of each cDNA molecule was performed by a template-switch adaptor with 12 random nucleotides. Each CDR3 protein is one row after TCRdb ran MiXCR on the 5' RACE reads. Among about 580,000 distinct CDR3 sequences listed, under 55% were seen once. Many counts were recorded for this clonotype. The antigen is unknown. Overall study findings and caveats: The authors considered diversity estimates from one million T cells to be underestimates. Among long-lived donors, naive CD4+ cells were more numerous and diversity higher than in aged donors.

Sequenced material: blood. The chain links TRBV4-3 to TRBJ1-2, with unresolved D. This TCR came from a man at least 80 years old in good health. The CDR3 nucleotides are TGCGCCAGCAATCGGGGTTATGGCTACACCTTC. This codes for CASNRGYGYTF.